The 14 T cell receptor beta chains presented below share a single source sample, sequenced in a study of beta chain features in type 1 diabetes. Findings and limits, study-wide: Within each of all four CD4+ subsets, Type 1 diabetes patients had TCRB CDR3s that were moderately but significantly shorter.

All of the isolated RNA was reverse transcribed, so expressed TCRB transcripts were sequenced. Clones were read by immunoSEQ multiplex PCR, and TCRdb kept only the in-frame ones, dropping some. The sample includes around 240,000 clones, 15% to 20% seen only once; the top ten take approximately 0.087%. Their antigen targets remain unknown. Sample: naive CD4+ T cells from blood. The receptors come from a young man with type 1 diabetes.

The gene calls are TRBV5-6 and TRBJ2-2; D is possibly TRBD1 or TRBD2 (5 bases each). V was cut by 4 bases and J by 3 bases, with 16 bases left in between. Germline V gives CDR1 SGHDT, CDR2 YYEEEE. This CDR3 is 16 amino acids long. Here the CDR3 reads CASSLLAQGDTGELFF. DNA of the CDR3: TGTGCCAGCAGCCTCCTGGCGCAGGGAGACACCGGGGAGCTGTTTTTT.

The chain employs TRBV30 and TRBJ2-5; D not resolved. The V and J ends lost 1 base and 5 bases respectively, with 2 bases between them. CDR1 is GTSNPN, CDR2 SVGIG, per germline (reference sequence). The CDR3 length is 10 residues. CDR3 in DNA: TGTGCCTGGAGTGGGGAGACCCAGTACTTC. Its protein product is CAWSGETQYF.

J is TRBJ2-4 and V is TRBV4-1; a weak D match, TRBD1 (5 bases). V lost 4 bases and J 0 bases, leaving 16 bases between the germline ends. This CDR3 is 17 amino acids long. CDR1 is MGHRA, CDR2 YSYEKL, per germline. CDR3 loop: CASSRPGDSVAKNIQYF. CDR3 in DNA: TGCGCCAGCAGCCGCCCAGGAGACAGCGTAGCCAAAAACATTCAGTACTTC.

The gene calls are TRBV9 and TRBJ2-3; maybe TRBD2 (6 bases). Germline lookup yields CDR1 SGDLS and CDR2 YYNGEE. There are 15 residues in the CDR3. The V gene lost 6 bases and the J gene lost 5 bases, with 19 bases spanning the gap. CDR3 region: CASTRGRDERDTQYF. DNA for the CDR3: TGTGCCAGCACCCGTGGGCGGGACGAGAGAGATACGCAGTATTTT.

The chain couples TRBV4-2 to TRBJ2-2, with a weak D call TRBD2 (7 bases). The CDR3 runs 18 residues. The germline gives CDR1 LGHNA, CDR2 YNFKEQ. V was trimmed by 4 bases and J by 5 bases, leaving 23 bases between them. Here the CDR3 DNA reads TGTGCCAGCAGCCCTAGGGGGGGACCCCGAGGTCAGACCGGGGAGCTGTTTTTT. This translates into CASSPRGGPRGQTGELFF.

The chain couples TRBV9 to TRBJ2-3; weak D call: TRBD1 (6 bases). V was cut by 4 bases and J by 1 base, with 19 bases left in between. Per germline, CDR1 SGDLS and CDR2 YYNGEE. The CDR3 loop spans 17 amino acids. CDR3 in DNA: TGTGCCAGCAGCACCGCCCAGGGGCCGTTACGCACAGATACGCAGTATTTT. It is translated as CASSTAQGPLRTDTQYF.

The rearrangement uses TRBV2 and TRBJ2-5; a possible D gene is TRBD1 (6 bases). The CDR3 is made up of 15 amino acids. V lost 5 bases and J lost 3, with 16 bases in between. Germline CDR1 SNHLY, CDR2 FYNNEI. The DNA of the CDR3 is TGTGCCAGCAGTACCAACCCAGGGGTGAAAGAGACCCAGTACTTC. It translates to CASSTNPGVKETQYF.

This chain connects TRBV7-9 to TRBJ2-5; 9 bases line up with TRBD1. Trimming cost V 0 bases and J 2 bases; bases outside gene matches: 4. The CDR3 length is 16 residues. CDR1 SEHNR and CDR2 FQNEAQ come from the germline V gene (reference sequence). In DNA form, the CDR3 reads TGTGCCAGCAGCTTAGCGGGGACAGGGCGGCAAGAGACCCAGTACTTC. The encoded protein is CASSLAGTGRQETQYF.

The chain is built from TRBV9 and TRBJ2-2, with D possibly being TRBD1 or TRBD2 (5 bases each). V was clipped by 6 bases and J by 4 bases, with 13 bases between them. The CDR3 covers 14 residues. Per germline, CDR1 SGDLS and CDR2 YYNGEE. This CDR3 reads CASMSRESTGELFF. DNA for the CDR3: TGTGCCAGCATGTCCAGGGAGAGCACCGGGGAGCTGTTTTTT. Drawing the rest from reference TRBV9 and TRBJ2-2, the complete variable domain is DSGVTQTPKHLITATGQRVTLRCSPRSGDLSVYWYQQSLDQGLQFLIQYYNGEERAKGNILERFSAQQFPDLHSELNLSSLELGDSALYFCASMSRESTGELFFGEGSRLTVL.

The chain uses TRBV14 and TRBJ2-5; D ambiguous. The V end lost 0 bases, the J end lost 8 bases, and 10 bases lay between the germline ends. CDR1 and CDR2 from the germline V gene are SGHDN and FVKESK. CDR3 length equals 13 residues. As DNA, the CDR3 is TGTGCCAGCAGCCAAGACTCCCCGGGCACCCAGTACTTC. Translating gives CASSQDSPGTQYF.

There are a few counts of this clone. The V gene is TRBV29-1, the J gene TRBJ1-4; no clear D. In germline, CDR1 is SQVTM, CDR2 ANQGSEA. V lost 7 bases and J 13 bases, leaving 16 bases between the germline ends. The CDR3 consists of 11 residues. The CDR3 spells CSAIQVERLFF. CDR3 nucleotide sequence: TGCAGCGCTATCCAGGTCGAACGACTGTTTTTT.

The gene calls are TRBV14 and TRBJ2-5; D possibly uses TRBD1 or TRBD2 (5 bases each). Germline V gene sequence: CDR1 SGHDN, CDR2 FVKESK. CDR3 size: 18 residues. V was clipped by 3 bases and J by 5 bases, with 25 bases between them. CDR3 residues: CASSQENLNPGLRETQYF. The CDR3 nucleotides read TGTGCCAGCAGCCAGGAAAACCTGAATCCGGGGCTGCGGGAGACCCAGTACTTC.

The V and J genes are TRBV9 and TRBJ1-1; D gene unclear. V was clipped by 5 bases and J by 4 bases, with 15 bases between them. Looked up from germline, CDR1 is SGDLS and CDR2 is YYNGEE. CDR3 length equals 14 residues. The CDR3 DNA follows: TGTGCCAGCAGTAAACAGACGCGCAGCACTGAAGCTTTCTTT. Translating it yields CASSKQTRSTEAFF.

This clone was seen more than once but under ten times. The J gene is TRBJ1-2, the V gene TRBV29-1, with D uncertain. V was shortened by 4 bases and J by 1 base, with 7 bases between the two germline ends. CDR1 is SQVTM and CDR2 is ANQGSEA in the germline V gene. This CDR3 has 12 residues. This CDR3 is CSVGTDNYGYTF. The CDR3 DNA sequence: TGCAGCGTTGGGACGGATAACTATGGCTACACCTTC.